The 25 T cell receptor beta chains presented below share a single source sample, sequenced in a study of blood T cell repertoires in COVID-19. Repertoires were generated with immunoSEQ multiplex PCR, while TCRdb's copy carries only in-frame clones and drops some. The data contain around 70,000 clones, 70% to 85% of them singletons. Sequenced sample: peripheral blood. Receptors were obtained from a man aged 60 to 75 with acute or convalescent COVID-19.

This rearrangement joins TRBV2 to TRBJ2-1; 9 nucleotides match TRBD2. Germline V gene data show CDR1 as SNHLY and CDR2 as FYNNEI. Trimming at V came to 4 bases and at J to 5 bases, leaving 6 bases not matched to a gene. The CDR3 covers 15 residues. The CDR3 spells CASSVSGGLNNEQFF. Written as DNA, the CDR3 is TGTGCCAGCAGTGTTAGCGGGGGCCTGAACAATGAGCAGTTCTTC. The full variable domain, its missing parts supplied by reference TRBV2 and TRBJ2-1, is EPEVTQTPSHQVTQMGQEVILRCVPISNHLYFYWYRQILGQKVEFLVSFYNNEISEKSEIFDDQFSVERPDGSNFTLKIRSTKLEDSAMYFCASSVSGGLNNEQFFGPGTRLTVL.

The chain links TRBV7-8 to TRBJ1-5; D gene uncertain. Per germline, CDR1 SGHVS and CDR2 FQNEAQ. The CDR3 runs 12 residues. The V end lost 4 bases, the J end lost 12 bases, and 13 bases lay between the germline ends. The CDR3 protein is CASSSLGRLQHF. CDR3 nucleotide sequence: TGTGCCAGCAGCTCCCTAGGCAGACTCCAGCATTTT. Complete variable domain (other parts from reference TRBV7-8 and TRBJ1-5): GAGVSQSPRYKVAKRGQDVALRCDPISGHVSLFWYQQALGQGPEFLTYFQNEAQLDKSGLPSDRFFAERPEGSVSTLKIQRTQQEDSAVYLCASSSLGRLQHFGDGTRLSIL.

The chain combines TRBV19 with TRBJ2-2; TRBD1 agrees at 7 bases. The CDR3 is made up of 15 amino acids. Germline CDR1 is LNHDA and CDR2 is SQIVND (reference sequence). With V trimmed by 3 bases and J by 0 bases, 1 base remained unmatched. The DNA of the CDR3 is TGTGCCAGTAGTATGACAGGGACGAACACCGGGGAGCTGTTTTTT. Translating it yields CASSMTGTNTGELFF.

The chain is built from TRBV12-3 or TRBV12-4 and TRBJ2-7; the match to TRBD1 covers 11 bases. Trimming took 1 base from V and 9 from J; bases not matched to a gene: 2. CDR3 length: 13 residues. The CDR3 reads CASSLGTGGGQYF. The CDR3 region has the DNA TGTGCCAGCAGTTTAGGGACAGGGGGCGGGCAGTACTTC.

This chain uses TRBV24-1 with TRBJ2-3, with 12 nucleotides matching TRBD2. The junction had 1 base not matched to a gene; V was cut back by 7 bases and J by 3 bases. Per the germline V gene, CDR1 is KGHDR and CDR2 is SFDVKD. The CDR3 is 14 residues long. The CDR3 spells CATRTSGGTDTQYF. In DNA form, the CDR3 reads TGTGCCACCAGGACTAGCGGGGGAACAGATACGCAGTATTTT.

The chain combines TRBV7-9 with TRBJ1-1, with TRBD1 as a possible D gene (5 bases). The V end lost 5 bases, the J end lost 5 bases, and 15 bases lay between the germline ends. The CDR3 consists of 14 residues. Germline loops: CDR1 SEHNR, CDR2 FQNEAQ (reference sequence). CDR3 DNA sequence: TGTGCCAGCAGCCCCCCCGGGGGGGAGACTGAAGCTTTCTTT. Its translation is CASSPPGGETEAFF.

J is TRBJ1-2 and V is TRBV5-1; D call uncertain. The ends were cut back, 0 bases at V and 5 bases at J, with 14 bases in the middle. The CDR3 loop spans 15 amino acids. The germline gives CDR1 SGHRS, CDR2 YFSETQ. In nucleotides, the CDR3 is TGCGCCAGCAGCTTGGCCACGGGAAAGGAGTATGGCTACACCTTC. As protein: CASSLATGKEYGYTF.

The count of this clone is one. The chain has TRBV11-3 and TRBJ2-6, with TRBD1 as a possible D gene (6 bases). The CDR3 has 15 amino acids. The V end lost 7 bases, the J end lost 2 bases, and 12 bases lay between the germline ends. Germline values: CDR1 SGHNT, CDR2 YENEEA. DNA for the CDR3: TGTGCCAGCACCCACAGGGTAACTGGGGCCAACGTCCTGACTTTC. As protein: CASTHRVTGANVLTF. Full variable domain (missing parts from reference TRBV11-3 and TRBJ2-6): EAGVVQSPRYKIIEKKQPVAFWCNPISGHNTLYWYLQNLGQGPELLIRYENEEAVDDSQLPKDRFSAERLKGVDSTLKIQPAELGDSAVYLCASTHRVTGANVLTFGAGSRLTVL.

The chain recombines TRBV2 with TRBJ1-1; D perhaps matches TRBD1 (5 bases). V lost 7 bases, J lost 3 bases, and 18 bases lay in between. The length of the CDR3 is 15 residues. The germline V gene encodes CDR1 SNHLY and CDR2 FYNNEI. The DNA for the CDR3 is TGTGCCAGCACCGAGAGGAGGGACGGTCACACTGAAGCTTTCTTT. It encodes CASTERRDGHTEAFF.

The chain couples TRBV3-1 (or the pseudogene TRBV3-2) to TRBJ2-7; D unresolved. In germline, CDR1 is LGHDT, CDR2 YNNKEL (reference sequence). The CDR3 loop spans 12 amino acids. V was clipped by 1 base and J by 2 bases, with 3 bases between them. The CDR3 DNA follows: TGTGCCAGCAGCCAAGGCGCCTACGAGCAGTACTTC. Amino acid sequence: CASSQGAYEQYF.

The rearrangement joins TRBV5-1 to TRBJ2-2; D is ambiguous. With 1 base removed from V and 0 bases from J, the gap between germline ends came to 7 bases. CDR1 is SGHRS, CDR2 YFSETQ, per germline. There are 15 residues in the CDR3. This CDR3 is CASSLTPSNTGELFF. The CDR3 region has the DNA TGCGCCAGCAGCTTGACACCTTCGAACACCGGGGAGCTGTTTTTT.

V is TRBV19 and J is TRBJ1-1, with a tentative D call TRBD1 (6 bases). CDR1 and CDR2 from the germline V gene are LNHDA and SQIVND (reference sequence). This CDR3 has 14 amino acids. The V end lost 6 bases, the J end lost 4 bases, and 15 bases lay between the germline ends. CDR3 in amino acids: CASRSQGGGTEAFF. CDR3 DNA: TGTGCCAGTAGGTCACAGGGTGGAGGCACTGAAGCTTTCTTT.

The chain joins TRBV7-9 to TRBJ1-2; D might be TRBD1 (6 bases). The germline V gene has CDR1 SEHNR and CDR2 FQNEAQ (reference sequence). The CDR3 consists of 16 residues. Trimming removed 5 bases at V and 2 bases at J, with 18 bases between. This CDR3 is CASSRGQRRENYGYTF. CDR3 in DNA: TGTGCCAGCAGCCGCGGACAGCGCAGGGAGAACTATGGCTACACCTTC.

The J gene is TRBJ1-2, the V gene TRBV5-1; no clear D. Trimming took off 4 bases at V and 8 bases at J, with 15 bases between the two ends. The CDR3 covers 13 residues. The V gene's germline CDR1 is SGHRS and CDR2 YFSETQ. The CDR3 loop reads CASSPMGGPGYTF. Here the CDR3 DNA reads TGCGCCAGCAGCCCCATGGGAGGCCCCGGCTACACCTTC.

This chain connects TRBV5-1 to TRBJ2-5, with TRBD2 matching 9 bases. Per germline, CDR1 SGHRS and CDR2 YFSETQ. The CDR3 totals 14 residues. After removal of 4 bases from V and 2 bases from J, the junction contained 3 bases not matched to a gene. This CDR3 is CASSLSGGQETQYF. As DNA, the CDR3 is TGCGCCAGCAGCCTTAGCGGGGGACAAGAGACCCAGTACTTC.

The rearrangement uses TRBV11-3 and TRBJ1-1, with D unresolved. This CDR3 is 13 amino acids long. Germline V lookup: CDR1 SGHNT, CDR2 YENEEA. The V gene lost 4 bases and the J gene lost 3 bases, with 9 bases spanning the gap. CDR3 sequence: CASSSPGDTEAFF. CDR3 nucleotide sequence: TGTGCCAGCAGCTCCCCCGGAGACACTGAAGCTTTCTTT.

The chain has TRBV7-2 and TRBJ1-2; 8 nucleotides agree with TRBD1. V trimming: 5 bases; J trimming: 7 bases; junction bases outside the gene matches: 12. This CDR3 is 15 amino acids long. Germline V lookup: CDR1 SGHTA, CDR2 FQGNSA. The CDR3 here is CASSQGRRGRGGYTF. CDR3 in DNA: TGTGCCAGCAGCCAGGGTCGCAGGGGGCGAGGTGGCTACACCTTC.

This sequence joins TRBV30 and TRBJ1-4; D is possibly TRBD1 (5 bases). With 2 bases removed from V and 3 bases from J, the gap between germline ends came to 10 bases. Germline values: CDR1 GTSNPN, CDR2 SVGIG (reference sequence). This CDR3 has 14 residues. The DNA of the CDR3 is TGTGCCTGGAGTTTTAAGACAGCTAATGAAAAACTGTTTTTT. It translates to CAWSFKTANEKLFF.

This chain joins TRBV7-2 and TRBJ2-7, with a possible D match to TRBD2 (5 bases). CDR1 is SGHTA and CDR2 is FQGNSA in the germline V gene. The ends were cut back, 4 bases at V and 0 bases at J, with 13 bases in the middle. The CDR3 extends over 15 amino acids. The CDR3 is CASSSGGGISYEQYV. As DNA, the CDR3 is TGTGCCAGCAGCTCTGGTGGAGGAATCTCCTACGAGCAGTACGTC.

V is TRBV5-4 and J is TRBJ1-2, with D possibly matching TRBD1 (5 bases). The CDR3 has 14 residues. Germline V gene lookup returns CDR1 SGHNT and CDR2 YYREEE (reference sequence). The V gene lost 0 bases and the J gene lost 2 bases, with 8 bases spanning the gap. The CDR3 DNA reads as TGTGCCAGCAGCTTGGCGGCAGGGAACTATGGCTACACCTTC. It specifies CASSLAAGNYGYTF.

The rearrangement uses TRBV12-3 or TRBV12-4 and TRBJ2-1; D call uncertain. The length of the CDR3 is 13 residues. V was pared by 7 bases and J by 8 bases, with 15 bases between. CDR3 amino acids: CASMSRHEDEQFF. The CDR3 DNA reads TGTGCCAGCATGAGCAGACACGAAGATGAGCAGTTCTTC.

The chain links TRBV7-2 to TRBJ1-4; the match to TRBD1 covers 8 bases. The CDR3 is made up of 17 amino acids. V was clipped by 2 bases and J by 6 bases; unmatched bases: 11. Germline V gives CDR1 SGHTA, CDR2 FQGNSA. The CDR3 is CASSLLDRAGRDEKLFF. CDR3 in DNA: TGTGCCAGCAGCTTACTGGACAGGGCCGGTCGGGATGAAAAACTGTTTTTT. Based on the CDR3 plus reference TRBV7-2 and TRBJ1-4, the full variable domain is GAGVSQSPSNKVTEKGKDVELRCDPISGHTALYWYRQSLGQGLEFLIYFQGNSAPDKSGLPSDRFSAERTGGSVSTLTIQRTQQEDSAVYLCASSLLDRAGRDEKLFFGSGTQLSVL.

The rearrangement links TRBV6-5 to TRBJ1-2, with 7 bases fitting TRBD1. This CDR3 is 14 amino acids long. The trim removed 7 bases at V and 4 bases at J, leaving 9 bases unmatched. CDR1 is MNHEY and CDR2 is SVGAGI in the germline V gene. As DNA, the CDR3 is TGTGCCAGCAAAGAGACAGGGAAGGGCTATGGCTACACCTTC. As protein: CASKETGKGYGYTF.

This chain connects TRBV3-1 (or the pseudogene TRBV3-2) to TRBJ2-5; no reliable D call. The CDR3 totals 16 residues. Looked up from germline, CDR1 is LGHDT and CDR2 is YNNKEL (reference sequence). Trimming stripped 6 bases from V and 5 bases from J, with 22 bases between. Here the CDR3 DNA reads TGTGCCAGCAGTCAAAGAGTGTCGTTTGGCAGGGAGACCCAGTACTTC. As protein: CASSQRVSFGRETQYF.

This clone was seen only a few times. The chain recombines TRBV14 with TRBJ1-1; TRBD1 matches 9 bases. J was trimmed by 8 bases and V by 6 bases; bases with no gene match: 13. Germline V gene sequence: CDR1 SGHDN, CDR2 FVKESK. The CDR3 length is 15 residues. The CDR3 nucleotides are TGTGCCAGCAGAGGGCCGGACAGGGGCAATTTCGAAGCTTTCTTT. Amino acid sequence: CASRGPDRGNFEAFF.